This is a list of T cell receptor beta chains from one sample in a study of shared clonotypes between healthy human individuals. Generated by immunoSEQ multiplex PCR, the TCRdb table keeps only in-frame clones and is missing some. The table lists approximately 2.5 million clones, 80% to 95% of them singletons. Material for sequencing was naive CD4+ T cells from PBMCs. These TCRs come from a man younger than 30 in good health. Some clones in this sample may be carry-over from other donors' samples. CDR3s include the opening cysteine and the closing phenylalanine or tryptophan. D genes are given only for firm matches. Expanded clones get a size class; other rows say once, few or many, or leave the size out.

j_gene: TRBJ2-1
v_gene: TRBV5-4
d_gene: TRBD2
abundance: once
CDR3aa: CASSLRLAGFDEQFF
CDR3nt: TGTGCCAGCAGCTTGCGGCTAGCGGGATTTGATGAGCAGTTCTTC

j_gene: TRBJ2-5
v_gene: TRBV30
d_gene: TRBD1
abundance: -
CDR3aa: CAYGQGFFQETQYF
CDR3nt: TGTGCCTACGGACAGGGCTTTTTCCAGGAGACCCAGTACTTC

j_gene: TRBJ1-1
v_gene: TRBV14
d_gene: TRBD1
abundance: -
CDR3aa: CASSHATGTGSPEAFF
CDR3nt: TGTGCCAGCAGCCACGCCACCGGGACAGGAAGTCCTGAAGCTTTCTTT

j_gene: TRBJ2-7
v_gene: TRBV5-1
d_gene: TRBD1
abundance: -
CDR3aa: CASSRGDRGRNEQYF
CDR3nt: TGCGCCAGCAGCCGGGGGGACAGGGGGCGTAACGAGCAGTACTTC

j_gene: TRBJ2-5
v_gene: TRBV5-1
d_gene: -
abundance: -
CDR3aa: CATYDARQETQYF
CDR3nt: TGCGCCACCTACGACGCCCGTCAAGAGACCCAGTACTTC

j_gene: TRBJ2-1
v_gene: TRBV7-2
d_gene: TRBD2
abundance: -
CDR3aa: CASSLLAAFRNEQFF
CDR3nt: TGTGCCAGCAGCCTACTAGCGGCCTTTCGCAATGAGCAGTTCTTC

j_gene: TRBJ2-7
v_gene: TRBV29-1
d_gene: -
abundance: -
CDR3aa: CSVLRSARPVEQYF
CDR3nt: TGCAGCGTTCTGAGGTCCGCCAGGCCCGTCGAGCAGTACTTC

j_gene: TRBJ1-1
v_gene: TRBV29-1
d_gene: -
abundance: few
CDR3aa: CSVHSEVGTEAFF
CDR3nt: TGCAGCGTTCACTCGGAGGTTGGGACTGAAGCTTTCTTT

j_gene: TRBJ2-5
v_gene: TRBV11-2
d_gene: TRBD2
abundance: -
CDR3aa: CASSPPAGRQETQYF
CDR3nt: TGTGCCAGCAGCCCCCCAGCGGGAAGGCAAGAGACCCAGTACTTC

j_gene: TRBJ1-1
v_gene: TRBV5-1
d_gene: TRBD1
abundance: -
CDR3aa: CASSRQGDFGNTEAFF
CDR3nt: TGCGCCAGCAGCCGACAGGGTGACTTTGGGAACACTGAAGCTTTCTTT

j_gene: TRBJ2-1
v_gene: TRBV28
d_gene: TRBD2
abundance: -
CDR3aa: CASRAGLVGEQFF
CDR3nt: TGTGCCAGCAGGGCGGGACTAGTAGGTGAGCAGTTCTTC

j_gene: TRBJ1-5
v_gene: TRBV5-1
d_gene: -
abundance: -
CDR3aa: CASSLSPGIQPQHF
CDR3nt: TGCGCCAGCAGCCTTTCCCCGGGCATCCAGCCCCAGCATTTT

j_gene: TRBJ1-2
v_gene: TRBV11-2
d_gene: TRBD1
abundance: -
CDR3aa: CASSFRDSDYGYTF
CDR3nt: TGTGCCAGCAGCTTCCGGGACAGCGACTATGGCTACACCTTC

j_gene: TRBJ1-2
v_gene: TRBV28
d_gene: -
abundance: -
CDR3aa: CASSFPQIPGEDYGYTF
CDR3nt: TGTGCCAGCAGTTTCCCACAGATCCCTGGGGAGGACTATGGCTACACCTTC

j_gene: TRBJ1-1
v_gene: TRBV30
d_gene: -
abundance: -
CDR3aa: CAWTRPPFEAFF
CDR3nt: TGTGCCTGGACCCGACCCCCCTTTGAAGCTTTCTTT

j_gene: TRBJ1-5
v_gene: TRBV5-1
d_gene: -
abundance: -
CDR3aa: CASSLIPDANQPQHF
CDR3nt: TGCGCCAGCAGCTTGATTCCGGATGCTAATCAGCCCCAGCATTTT

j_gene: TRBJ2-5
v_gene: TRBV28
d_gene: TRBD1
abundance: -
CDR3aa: CASSSEKYWTGIETQYF
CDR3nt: TGTGCCAGCAGTTCCGAAAAATACTGGACAGGGATAGAGACCCAGTACTTC

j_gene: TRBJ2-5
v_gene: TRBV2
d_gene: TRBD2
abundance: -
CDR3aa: CASTKTSGSGETQYF
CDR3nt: TGTGCCAGCACCAAGACTAGCGGGAGTGGAGAGACCCAGTACTTC

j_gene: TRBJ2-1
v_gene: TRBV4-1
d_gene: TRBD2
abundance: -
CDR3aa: CASSQGLAGSSYNEQFF
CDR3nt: TGCGCCAGCAGCCAAGGGTTAGCGGGCAGCTCCTACAATGAGCAGTTCTTC

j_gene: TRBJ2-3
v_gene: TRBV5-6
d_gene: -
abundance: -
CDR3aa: CASSLLQDTQYF
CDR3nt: TGTGCCAGCAGCTTGTTGCAAGATACGCAGTATTTT

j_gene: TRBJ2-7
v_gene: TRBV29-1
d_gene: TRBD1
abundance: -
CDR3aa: CSVVTGGYEQYF
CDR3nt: TGCAGCGTTGTTACAGGGGGCTACGAGCAGTACTTC

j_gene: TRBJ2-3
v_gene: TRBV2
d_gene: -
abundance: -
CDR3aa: CASSLGGPDTQYF
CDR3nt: TGTGCCAGCAGTCTAGGCGGGCCGGATACGCAGTATTTT

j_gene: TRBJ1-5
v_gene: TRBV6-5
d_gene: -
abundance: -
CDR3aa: CASSYAGGQPQHF
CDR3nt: TGTGCCAGCAGTTACGCGGGTGGTCAGCCCCAGCATTTT

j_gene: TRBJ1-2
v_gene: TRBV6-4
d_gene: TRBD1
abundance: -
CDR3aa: CASSRGQGANYGYTF
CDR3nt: TGTGCCAGCAGTCGGGGACAGGGGGCGAACTATGGCTACACCTTC

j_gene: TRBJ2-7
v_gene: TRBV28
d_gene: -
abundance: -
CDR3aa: CASSLRGGADYEQYF
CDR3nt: TGTGCCAGCAGTTTACGTGGGGGGGCGGACTACGAGCAGTACTTC

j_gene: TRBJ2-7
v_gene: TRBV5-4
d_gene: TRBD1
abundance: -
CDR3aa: CASSQPGQEPYEQYF
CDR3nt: TGTGCCAGCAGCCAGCCGGGACAGGAACCCTACGAGCAGTACTTC

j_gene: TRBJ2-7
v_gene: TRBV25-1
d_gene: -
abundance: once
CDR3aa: CASSEVGALSYEQYF
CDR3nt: TGTGCCAGCAGTGAAGTGGGGGCCCTGTCCTACGAGCAGTACTTC

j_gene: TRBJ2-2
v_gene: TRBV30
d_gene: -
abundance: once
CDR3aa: CARQGRKNTGELFF
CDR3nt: TGTGCCCGCCAAGGACGGAAGAACACCGGGGAGCTGTTTTTT

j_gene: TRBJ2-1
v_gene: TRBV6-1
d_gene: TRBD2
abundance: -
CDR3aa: CASSVGTSVSANEQFF
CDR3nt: TGTGCCAGCAGTGTGGGGACTAGCGTCTCGGCGAATGAGCAGTTCTTC

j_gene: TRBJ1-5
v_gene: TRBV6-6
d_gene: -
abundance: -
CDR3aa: CASCKQSNQPQHF
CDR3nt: TGTGCCAGCTGCAAACAGAGCAATCAGCCCCAGCATTTT

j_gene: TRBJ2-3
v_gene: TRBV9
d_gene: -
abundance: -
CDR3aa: CASSVVSTDTQYF
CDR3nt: TGTGCCAGCAGCGTAGTATCCACAGATACGCAGTATTTT

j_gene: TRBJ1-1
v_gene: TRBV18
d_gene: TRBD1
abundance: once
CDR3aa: CASSLGQSRNTEAFF
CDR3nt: TGTGCCAGCTCACTGGGACAGAGCCGGAACACTGAAGCTTTCTTT

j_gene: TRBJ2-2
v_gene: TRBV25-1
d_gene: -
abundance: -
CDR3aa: CASGVLDHSGELFF
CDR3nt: TGTGCCAGCGGGGTCCTGGACCACTCCGGGGAGCTGTTTTTT

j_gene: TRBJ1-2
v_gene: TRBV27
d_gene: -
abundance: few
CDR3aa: CASSTGFGYTF
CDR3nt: TGTGCCAGCAGTACAGGGTTTGGCTACACCTTC

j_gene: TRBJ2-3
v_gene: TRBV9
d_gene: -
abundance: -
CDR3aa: CASSVGGLADTDTQYF
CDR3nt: TGTGCCAGCAGCGTAGGAGGCCTTGCAGACACAGATACGCAGTATTTT

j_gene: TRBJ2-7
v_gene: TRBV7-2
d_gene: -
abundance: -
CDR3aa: CASSQRTAPYEQYF
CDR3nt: TGTGCCAGCAGCCAAAGGACGGCTCCCTACGAGCAGTACTTC

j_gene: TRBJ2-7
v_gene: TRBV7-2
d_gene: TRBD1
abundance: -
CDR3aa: CASSSSRGPSYEQYF
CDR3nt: TGTGCCAGCAGCTCGAGTAGGGGGCCATCCTACGAGCAGTACTTC

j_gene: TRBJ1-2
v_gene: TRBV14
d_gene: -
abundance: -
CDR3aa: CASSQWGGNNYGYTF
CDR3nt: TGTGCCAGCAGCCAATGGGGAGGGAATAACTATGGCTACACCTTC

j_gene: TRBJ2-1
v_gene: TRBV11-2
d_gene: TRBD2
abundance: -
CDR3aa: CASSLVAGVWNEQFF
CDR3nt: TGTGCCAGCAGCTTGGTAGCGGGAGTCTGGAATGAGCAGTTCTTC

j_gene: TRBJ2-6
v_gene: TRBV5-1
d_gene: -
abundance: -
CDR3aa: CASSLEPLSGANVLTF
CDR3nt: TGCGCCAGCAGCTTGGAGCCGCTCTCTGGGGCCAACGTCCTGACTTTC

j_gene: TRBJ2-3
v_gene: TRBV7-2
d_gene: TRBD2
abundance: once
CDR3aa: CASRWGGPTQYF
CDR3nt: TGTGCCAGCAGATGGGGGGGACCGACGCAGTATTTT

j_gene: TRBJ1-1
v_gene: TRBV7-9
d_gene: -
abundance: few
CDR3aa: CASSTDGNTEAFF
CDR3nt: TGTGCCAGCAGCACGGACGGGAACACTGAAGCTTTCTTT

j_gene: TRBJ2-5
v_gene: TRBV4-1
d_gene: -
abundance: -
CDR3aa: CASSSDSQETQYF
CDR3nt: TGCGCCAGCAGCTCAGACAGCCAAGAGACCCAGTACTTC

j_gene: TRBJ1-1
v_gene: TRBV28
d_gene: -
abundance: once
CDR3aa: CASSLFDRRNTEAFF
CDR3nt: TGTGCCAGCAGTTTATTCGACAGGCGAAACACTGAAGCTTTCTTT

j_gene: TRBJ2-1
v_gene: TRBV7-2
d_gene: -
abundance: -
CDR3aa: CASSRDHHNEQFF
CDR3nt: TGTGCCAGCAGCCGGGACCACCACAATGAGCAGTTCTTC

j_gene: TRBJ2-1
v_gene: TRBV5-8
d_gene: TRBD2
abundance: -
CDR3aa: CASSLLAGEPSYNEQFF
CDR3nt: TGTGCCAGCAGCTTACTAGCGGGGGAACCCTCCTACAATGAGCAGTTCTTC

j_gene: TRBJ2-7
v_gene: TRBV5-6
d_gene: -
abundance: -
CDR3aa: CASSSTGEQYF
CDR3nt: TGTGCCAGCAGCTCCACTGGGGAACAGTACTTC

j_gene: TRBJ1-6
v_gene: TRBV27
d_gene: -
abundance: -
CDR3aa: CASSSTIGGITYSPLHF
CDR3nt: TGTGCCAGCAGTTCCACCATTGGGGGGATAACGTATTCACCCCTCCACTTT

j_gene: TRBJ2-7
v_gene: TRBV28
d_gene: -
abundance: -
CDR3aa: CASSYLRGSPYEQYF
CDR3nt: TGTGCCAGCAGTTACCTGCGCGGATCTCCCTACGAGCAGTACTTC

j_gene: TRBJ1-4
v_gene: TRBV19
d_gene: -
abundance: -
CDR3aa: CASSGGGGTEKLFF
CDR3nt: TGTGCCAGCAGTGGCGGCGGGGGAACTGAAAAACTGTTTTTT

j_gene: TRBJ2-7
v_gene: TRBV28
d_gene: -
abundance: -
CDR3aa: CASSQSNLLLREQYF
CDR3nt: TGTGCCAGCAGCCAATCCAACCTTCTCCTACGAGAGCAGTACTTC

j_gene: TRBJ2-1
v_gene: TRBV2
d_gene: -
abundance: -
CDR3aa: CASSRDRPASGEQFF
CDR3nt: TGTGCCAGCAGCCGGGACAGGCCTGCTAGCGGTGAGCAGTTCTTC

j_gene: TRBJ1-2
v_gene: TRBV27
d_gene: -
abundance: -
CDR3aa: CASSFRQRSGGYTF
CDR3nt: TGTGCCAGCAGTTTCCGACAGAGGTCGGGAGGCTACACCTTC

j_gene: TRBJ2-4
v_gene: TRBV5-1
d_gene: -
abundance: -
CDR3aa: CASSLVPQNIQYF
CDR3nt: TGCGCCAGCAGCTTGGTACCTCAAAACATTCAGTACTTC

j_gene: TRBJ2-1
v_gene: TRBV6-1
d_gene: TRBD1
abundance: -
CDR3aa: CASSRTGIGNEQFF
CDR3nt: TGTGCCAGCAGTCGGACAGGGATCGGCAATGAGCAGTTCTTC

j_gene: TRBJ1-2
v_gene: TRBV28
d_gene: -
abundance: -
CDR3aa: CASSLGGSDGYTF
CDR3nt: TGTGCCAGCAGTTTAGGGGGCTCTGATGGCTACACCTTC

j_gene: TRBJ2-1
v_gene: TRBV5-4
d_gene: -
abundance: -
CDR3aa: CASSLLGGSYNEQFF
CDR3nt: TGTGCCAGCAGCTTGCTTGGAGGCTCCTACAATGAGCAGTTCTTC

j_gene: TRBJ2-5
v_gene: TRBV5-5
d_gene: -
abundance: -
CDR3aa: CASSRAPGHQETQYF
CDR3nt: TGTGCCAGCAGCCGGGCCCCGGGACACCAAGAGACCCAGTACTTC

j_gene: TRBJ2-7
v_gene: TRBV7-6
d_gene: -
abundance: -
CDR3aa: CASSLAGEASYEQYF
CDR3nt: TGTGCCAGCAGCTTAGCGGGAGAGGCTTCCTACGAGCAGTACTTC